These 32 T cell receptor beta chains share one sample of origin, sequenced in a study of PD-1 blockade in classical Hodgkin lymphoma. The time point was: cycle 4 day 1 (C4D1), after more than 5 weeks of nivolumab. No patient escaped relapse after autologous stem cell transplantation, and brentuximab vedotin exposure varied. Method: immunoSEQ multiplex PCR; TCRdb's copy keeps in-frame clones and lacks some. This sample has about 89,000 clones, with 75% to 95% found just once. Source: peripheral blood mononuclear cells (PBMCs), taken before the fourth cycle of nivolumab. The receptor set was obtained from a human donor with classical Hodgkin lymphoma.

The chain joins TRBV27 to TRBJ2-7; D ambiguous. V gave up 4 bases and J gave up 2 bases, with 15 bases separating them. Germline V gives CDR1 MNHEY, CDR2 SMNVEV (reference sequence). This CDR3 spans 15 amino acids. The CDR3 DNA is TGTGCCAGCAGTTCGACTGTACTTGCAACCTACGAGCAGTACTTC. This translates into CASSSTVLATYEQYF.

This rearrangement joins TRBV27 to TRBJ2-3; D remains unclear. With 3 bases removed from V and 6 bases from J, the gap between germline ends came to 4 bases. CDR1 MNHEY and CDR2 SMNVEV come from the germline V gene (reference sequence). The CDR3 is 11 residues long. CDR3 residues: CASSFLDTQYF. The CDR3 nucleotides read TGTGCCAGCAGTTTTCTTGATACGCAGTATTTT.

Here the CDR3 DNA reads TGTGCCAGCAGCTTGGTGACGGAGGCCAACACAGATACGCAGTATTTT. Translation: CASSLVTEANTDTQYF. The genes are TRBV5-6 and TRBJ2-3; TRBD2 is a possible D gene (5 bases). This CDR3 region has 16 residues. Germline V lookup: CDR1 SGHDT, CDR2 YYEEEE. V lost 0 bases and J 2 bases, leaving 13 bases between the germline ends.

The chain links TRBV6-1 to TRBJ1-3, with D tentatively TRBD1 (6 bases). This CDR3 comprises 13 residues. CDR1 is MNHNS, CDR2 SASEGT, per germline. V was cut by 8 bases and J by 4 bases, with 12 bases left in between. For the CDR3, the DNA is TGTGCCAGCGGCGCAGGGGCCGGAAACACCATATATTTT. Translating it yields CASGAGAGNTIYF.

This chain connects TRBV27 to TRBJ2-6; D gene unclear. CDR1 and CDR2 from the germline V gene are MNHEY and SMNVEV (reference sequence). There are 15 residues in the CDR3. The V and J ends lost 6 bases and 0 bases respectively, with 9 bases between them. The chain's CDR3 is CASRWAASGANVLTF. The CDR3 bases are TGTGCCAGCAGGTGGGCCGCCTCTGGGGCCAACGTCCTGACTTTC. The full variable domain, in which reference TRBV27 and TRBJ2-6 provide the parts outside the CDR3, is EAQVTQNPRYLITVTGKKLTVTCSQNMNHEYMSWYRQDPGLGLRQIYYSMNVEVTDKGDVPEGYKVSRKEKRNFPLILESPSPNQTSLYFCASRWAASGANVLTFGAGSRLTVL.

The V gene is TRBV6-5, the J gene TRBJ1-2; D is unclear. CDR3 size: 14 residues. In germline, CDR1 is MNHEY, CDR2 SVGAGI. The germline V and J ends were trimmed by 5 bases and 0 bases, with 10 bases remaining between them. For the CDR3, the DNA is TGTGCCAGCAGTCGTCAACCCGCTAACTATGGCTACACCTTC. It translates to CASSRQPANYGYTF.

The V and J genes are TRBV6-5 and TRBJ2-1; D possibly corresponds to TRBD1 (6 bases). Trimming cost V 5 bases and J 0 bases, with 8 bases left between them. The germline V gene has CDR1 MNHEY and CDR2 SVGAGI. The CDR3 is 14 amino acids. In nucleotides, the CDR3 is TGTGCCAGCAGTCTAGGGGGCTCCTACAATGAGCAGTTCTTC. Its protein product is CASSLGGSYNEQFF.

CDR3 amino acids: CASSEWASGYGYTF. CDR3 nucleotides: TGTGCCAGCAGTGAGTGGGCATCGGGCTATGGCTACACCTTC. The chain couples TRBV2 to TRBJ1-2; D not resolved. The CDR3 extends over 14 amino acids. Germline CDR1 is SNHLY and CDR2 is FYNNEI. V was cut by 3 bases and J by 4 bases, with 12 bases left in between.

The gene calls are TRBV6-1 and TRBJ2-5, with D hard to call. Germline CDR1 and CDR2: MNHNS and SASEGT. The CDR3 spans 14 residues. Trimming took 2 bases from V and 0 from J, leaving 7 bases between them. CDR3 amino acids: CASSEPPNQETQYF. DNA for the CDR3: TGTGCCAGCAGTGAACCACCCAACCAAGAGACCCAGTACTTC.

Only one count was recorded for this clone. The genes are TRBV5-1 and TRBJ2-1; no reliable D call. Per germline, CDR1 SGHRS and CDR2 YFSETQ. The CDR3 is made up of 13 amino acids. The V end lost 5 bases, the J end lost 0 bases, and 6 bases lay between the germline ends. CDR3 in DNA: TGCGCCAGCAGTTCTCCCTCCTACAATGAGCAGTTCTTC. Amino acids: CASSSPSYNEQFF.

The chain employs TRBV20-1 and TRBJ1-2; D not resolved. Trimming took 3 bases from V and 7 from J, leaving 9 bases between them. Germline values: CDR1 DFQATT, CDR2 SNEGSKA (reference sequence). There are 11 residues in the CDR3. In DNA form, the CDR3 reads TGCAGTGCTAGCCGCGGGTCTGGCTACACCTTC. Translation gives CSASRGSGYTF.

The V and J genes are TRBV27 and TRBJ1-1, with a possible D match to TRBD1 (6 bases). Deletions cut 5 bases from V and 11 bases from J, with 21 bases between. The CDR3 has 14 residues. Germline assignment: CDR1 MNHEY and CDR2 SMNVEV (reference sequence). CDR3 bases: TGTGCCAGCAGTCCAAATACAGGGTCGAGGGGGGCTTTCTTT. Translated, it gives CASSPNTGSRGAFF.

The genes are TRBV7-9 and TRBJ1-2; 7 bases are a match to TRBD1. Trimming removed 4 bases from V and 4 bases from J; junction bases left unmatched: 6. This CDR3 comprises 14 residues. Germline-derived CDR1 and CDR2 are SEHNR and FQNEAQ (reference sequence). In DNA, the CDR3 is TGTGCCAGCAGCTCCCCGGACAGGTCCTATGGCTACACCTTC. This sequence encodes CASSSPDRSYGYTF.

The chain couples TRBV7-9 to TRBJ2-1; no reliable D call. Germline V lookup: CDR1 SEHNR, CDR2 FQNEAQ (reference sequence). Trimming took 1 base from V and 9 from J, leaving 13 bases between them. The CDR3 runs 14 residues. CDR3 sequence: CASSLVRAVGEQFF. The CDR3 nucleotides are TGTGCCAGCAGCTTAGTCCGGGCCGTCGGTGAGCAGTTCTTC. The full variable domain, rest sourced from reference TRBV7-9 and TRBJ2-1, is DTGVSQNPRHKITKRGQNVTFRCDPISEHNRLYWYRQTLGQGPEFLTYFQNEAQLEKSRLLSDRFSAERPKGSFSTLEIQRTEQGDSAMYLCASSLVRAVGEQFFGPGTRLTVL.

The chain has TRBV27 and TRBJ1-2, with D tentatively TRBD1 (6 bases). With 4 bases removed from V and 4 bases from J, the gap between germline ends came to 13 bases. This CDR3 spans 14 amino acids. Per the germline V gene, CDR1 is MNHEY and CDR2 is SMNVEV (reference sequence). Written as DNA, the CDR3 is TGTGCCAGCAGTTCCACAGGGTTCGGCTATGGCTACACCTTC. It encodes CASSSTGFGYGYTF.

CDR3 sequence: CASSPRQGDYGYTF. DNA for the CDR3: TGCGCCAGCAGCCCGAGGCAGGGGGACTATGGCTACACCTTC. The rearrangement links TRBV5-1 to TRBJ1-2; 7 bases line up with TRBD1. The V gene end was trimmed by 4 bases and the J gene end by 3 bases; junction bases not matched to a gene: 6. CDR3 length: 14 residues. CDR1 and CDR2 (germline): SGHRS, YFSETQ.

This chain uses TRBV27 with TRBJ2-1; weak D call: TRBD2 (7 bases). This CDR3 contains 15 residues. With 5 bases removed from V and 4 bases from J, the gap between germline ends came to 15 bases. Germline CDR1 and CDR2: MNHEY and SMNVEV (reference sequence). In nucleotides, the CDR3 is TGTGCCAGCAGTAGGGGGACTAAGGCGTACAATGAGCAGTTCTTC. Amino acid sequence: CASSRGTKAYNEQFF.

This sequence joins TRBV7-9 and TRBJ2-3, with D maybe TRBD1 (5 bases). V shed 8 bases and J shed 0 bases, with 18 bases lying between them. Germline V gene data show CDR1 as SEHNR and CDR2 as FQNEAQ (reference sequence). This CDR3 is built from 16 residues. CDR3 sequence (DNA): TGTGCCAGCGATAGGGGCGCCTCTTCTAGCACAGATACGCAGTATTTT. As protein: CASDRGASSSTDTQYF.

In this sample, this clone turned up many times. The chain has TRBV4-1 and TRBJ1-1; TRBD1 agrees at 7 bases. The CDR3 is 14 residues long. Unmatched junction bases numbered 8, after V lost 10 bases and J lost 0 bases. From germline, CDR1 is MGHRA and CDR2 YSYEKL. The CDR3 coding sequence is TGCGCCACCTCTTTGACAGGGATGAACACTGAAGCTTTCTTT. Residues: CATSLTGMNTEAFF.

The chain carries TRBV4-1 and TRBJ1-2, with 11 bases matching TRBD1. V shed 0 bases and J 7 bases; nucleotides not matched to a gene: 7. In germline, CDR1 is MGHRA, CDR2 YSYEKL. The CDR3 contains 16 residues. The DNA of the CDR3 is TGCGCCAGCAGCCAAGAAGTCGGGACAGGGGGAGGTGGCTACACCTTC. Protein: CASSQEVGTGGGGYTF.

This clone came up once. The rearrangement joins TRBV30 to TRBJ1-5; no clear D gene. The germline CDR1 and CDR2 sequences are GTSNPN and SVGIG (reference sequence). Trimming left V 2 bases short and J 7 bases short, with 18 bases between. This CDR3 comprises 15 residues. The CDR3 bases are TGTGCCTGGAGTCAGACGGACCCAAGAGGGCAGCCCCAGCATTTT. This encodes CAWSQTDPRGQPQHF. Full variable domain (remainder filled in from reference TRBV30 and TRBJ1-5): SQTIHQWPATLVQPVGSPLSLECTVEGTSNPNLYWYRQAAGRGLQLLFYSVGIGQISSEVPQNLSASRPQDRQFILSSKKLLLSDSGFYLCAWSQTDPRGQPQHFGDGTRLSIL.

The CDR3 region is CASSQTGGSGELFF. The CDR3 DNA reads as TGCGCCAGCAGCCAGACAGGGGGATCCGGGGAGCTGTTTTTT. The chain has TRBV4-3 and TRBJ2-2, with 9 bases identical to TRBD1. Germline lookup yields CDR1 LGHNA and CDR2 YSLEER. J gave up 6 bases and V 3 bases, and 2 bases lay outside the gene matches. This CDR3 spans 14 amino acids.

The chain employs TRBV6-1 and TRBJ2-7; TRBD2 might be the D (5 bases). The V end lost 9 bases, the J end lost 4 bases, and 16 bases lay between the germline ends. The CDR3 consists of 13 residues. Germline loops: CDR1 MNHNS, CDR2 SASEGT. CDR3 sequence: CASSMGETYEQYF. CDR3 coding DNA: TGTGCCAGTAGTATGGGAGAGACGTACGAGCAGTACTTC.

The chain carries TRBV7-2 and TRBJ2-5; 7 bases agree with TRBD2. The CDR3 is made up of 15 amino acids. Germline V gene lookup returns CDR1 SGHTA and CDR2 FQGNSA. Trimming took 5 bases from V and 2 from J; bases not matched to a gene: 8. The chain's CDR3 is CASSPMGGVQETQYF. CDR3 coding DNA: TGTGCCAGCAGCCCTATGGGGGGGGTGCAAGAGACCCAGTACTTC.

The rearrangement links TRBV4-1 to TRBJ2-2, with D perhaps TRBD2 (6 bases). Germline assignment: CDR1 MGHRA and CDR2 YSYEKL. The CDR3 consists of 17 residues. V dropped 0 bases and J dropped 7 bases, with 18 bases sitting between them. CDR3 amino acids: CASSQDGPAEGSGELFF. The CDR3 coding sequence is TGCGCCAGCAGCCAAGACGGCCCCGCGGAGGGGAGCGGGGAGCTGTTTTTT.

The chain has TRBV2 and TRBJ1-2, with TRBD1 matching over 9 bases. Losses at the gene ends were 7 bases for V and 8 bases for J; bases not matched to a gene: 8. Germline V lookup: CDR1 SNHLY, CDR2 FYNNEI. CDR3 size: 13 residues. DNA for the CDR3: TGTGCCAGCATTCTGGACAGGGGTGGCGGCTACACCTTC. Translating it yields CASILDRGGGYTF. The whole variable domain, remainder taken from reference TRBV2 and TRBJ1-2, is EPEVTQTPSHQVTQMGQEVILRCVPISNHLYFYWYRQILGQKVEFLVSFYNNEISEKSEIFDDQFSVERPDGSNFTLKIRSTKLEDSAMYFCASILDRGGGYTFGSGTRLTVV.

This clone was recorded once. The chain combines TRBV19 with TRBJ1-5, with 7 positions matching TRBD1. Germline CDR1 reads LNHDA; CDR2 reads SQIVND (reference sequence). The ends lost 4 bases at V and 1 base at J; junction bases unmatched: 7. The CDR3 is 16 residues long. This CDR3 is CASSTRTGLSNQPQHF. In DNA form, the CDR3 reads TGTGCCAGTAGTACGCGGACAGGCCTAAGCAATCAGCCCCAGCATTTT.

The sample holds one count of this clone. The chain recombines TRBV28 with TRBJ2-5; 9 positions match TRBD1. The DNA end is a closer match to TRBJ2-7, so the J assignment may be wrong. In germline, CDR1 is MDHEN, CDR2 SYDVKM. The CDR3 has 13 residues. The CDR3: CASSLWDRDEQYF. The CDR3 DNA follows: TGTGCCAGCAGCCTCTGGGACAGGGACGAGCAGTACTTC.

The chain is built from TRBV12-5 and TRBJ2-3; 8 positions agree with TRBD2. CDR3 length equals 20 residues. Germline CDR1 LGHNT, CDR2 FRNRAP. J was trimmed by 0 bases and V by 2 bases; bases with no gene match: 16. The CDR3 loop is CASGLLARGAGLASTDTQYF. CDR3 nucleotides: TGTGCTAGTGGTTTGTTAGCGCGGGGGGCGGGCCTAGCCAGCACAGATACGCAGTATTTT. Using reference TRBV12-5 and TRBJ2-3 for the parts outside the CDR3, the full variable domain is DARVTQTPRHKVTEMGQEVTMRCQPILGHNTVFWYRQTMMQGLELLAYFRNRAPLDDSGMPKDRFSAEMPDATLATLKIQPSEPRDSAVYFCASGLLARGAGLASTDTQYFGPGTRLTVL.

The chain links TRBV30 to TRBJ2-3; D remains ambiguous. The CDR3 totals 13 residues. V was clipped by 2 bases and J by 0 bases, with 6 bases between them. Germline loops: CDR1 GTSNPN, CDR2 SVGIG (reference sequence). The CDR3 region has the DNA TGTGCCTGGAGTCCGGAAAGCACAGATACGCAGTATTTT. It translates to CAWSPESTDTQYF. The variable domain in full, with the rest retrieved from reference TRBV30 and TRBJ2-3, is SQTIHQWPATLVQPVGSPLSLECTVEGTSNPNLYWYRQAAGRGLQLLFYSVGIGQISSEVPQNLSASRPQDRQFILSSKKLLLSDSGFYLCAWSPESTDTQYFGPGTRLTVL.

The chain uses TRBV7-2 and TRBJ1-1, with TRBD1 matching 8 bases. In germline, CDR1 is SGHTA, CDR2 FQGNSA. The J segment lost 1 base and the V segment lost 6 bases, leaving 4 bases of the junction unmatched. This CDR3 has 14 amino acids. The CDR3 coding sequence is TGTGCCAGCAGTCAGGGGGCGGGGAACACTGAAGCTTTCTTT. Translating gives CASSQGAGNTEAFF.

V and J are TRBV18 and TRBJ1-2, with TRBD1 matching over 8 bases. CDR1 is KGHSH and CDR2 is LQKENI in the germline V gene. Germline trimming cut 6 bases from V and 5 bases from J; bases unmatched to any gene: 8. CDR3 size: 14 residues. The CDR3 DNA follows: TGTGCCAGCTCGCCTGGACAGGGAGGGTATGGCTACACCTTC. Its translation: CASSPGQGGYGYTF. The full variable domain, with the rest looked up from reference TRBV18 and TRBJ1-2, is NAGVMQNPRHLVRRRGQEARLRCSPMKGHSHVYWYRQLPEEGLKFMVYLQKENIIDESGMPKERFSAEFPKEGPSILRIQQVVRGDSAAYFCASSPGQGGYGYTFGSGTRLTVV.